This entry lists 17 T cell receptor beta chains sequenced from one sample in a study of T cells after yellow fever vaccination. Each CDR3 protein gets one entry after TCRdb re-called the 5' RACE reads with MiXCR. The sample lists approximately 110,000 distinct CDR3 sequences, under 8% seen once, with approximately 2.7% in the top ten. The source was CD4+ T cells sorted from PBMCs, collected 9 to 11 days after the first yellow fever vaccination. The receptor source for this set is a man between 18 and 35 years old who received the YFV17D yellow fever vaccine.

This chain links TRBV5-1 with TRBJ2-1; 12 nucleotides agree with TRBD2. The ends lost 3 bases at V and 0 bases at J; junction bases unmatched: 4. Germline assignment: CDR1 SGHRS and CDR2 YFSETQ. The CDR3 length is 17 residues. The CDR3 region has the DNA TGCGCCAGCAGCTCTGGACTAGCGGGACTCTCCTACAATGAGCAGTTCTTC. The encoded protein is CASSSGLAGLSYNEQFF.

This clonotype was detected many times. The chain uses TRBV11-2 and TRBJ2-2, with D unclear. Deletions cut 0 bases from V and 2 bases from J, with 7 bases between. Germline V lookup: CDR1 SGHAT, CDR2 FQNNGV. The CDR3 contains 15 residues. This CDR3 is CASSLEGYNTGELFF. In DNA form, the CDR3 reads TGTGCCAGCAGCTTAGAGGGGTACAACACCGGGGAGCTGTTTTTT.

This clonotype has a count of ten or more. The J gene is TRBJ1-6, the V gene TRBV15; no definite D call. In germline, CDR1 is LNHNV, CDR2 YYDKDF (reference sequence). Trimming removed 5 bases from V and 7 bases from J, with 9 bases in between. The CDR3 extends over 13 amino acids. The CDR3 is CATSPNLNSPLHF. The CDR3 nucleotides are TGTGCCACCAGCCCCAATCTGAATTCACCCCTCCACTTT.

This clonotype was observed many times. This sequence joins TRBV11-2 and TRBJ1-6; the D is unclear. The V end was cut by 2 bases, the J end by 13 bases, with 18 bases between. CDR3 length: 15 residues. CDR1 SGHAT and CDR2 FQNNGV come from the germline V gene. The CDR3 sequence: CASSLSLEGYRPLHF. The CDR3 DNA reads TGTGCCAGCAGCTTATCGTTGGAGGGTTATCGGCCCCTCCACTTT.

This clonotype occurred many times. The chain is built from TRBV20-1 and TRBJ2-1; 7 nucleotides align to TRBD1. In germline, CDR1 is DFQATT, CDR2 SNEGSKA (reference sequence). CDR3 length: 14 amino acids. CDR3 sequence: CSAKTGTAYNEQFF. CDR3 sequence (DNA): TGCAGCGCCAAAACCGGGACAGCTTACAATGAGCAGTTCTTC.

This clonotype appeared many times. This rearrangement joins TRBV20-1 to TRBJ2-1; TRBD1 matches 8 bases. The CDR3 totals 15 residues. Germline trimming cut 0 bases from V and 4 bases from J; bases unmatched to any gene: 5. Per the germline V gene, CDR1 is DFQATT and CDR2 is SNEGSKA (reference sequence). CDR3 residues: CSARDWQGAYNEQFF. CDR3 DNA: TGCAGTGCTAGAGATTGGCAGGGGGCATACAATGAGCAGTTCTTC.

This clonotype was picked up many times. The gene calls are TRBV6-1 and TRBJ2-3, with D maybe TRBD1 (5 bases). V lost 1 base, J lost 5 bases, and 10 bases lay in between. The CDR3 sequence is 14 residues long. Per germline, CDR1 MNHNS and CDR2 SASEGT. CDR3 region: CASSEVGAEDTQYF. In DNA, the CDR3 is TGTGCCAGCAGTGAAGTAGGGGCCGAAGATACGCAGTATTTT.

This clonotype was recorded many times. The chain joins TRBV6-5 to TRBJ2-3, with D unresolved. Germline CDR1 is MNHEY and CDR2 is SVGAGI. The CDR3 is made up of 17 amino acids. V dropped 4 bases and J dropped 1 base, with 18 bases sitting between them. The CDR3 region has the DNA TGTGCCAGCAGTTCCCCCACCGAACGGGCCGGCACAGATACGCAGTATTTT. Translation: CASSSPTERAGTDTQYF.

The table lists this clonotype with many counts. The chain couples TRBV2 to TRBJ1-2; 7 bases agree with TRBD1. Germline CDR1 SNHLY, CDR2 FYNNEI. The CDR3 consists of 13 residues. V was clipped by 8 bases and J by 8 bases; unmatched bases: 11. The chain's CDR3 is CASGYRGEGGYTF. In nucleotides, the CDR3 is TGTGCCAGCGGCTACAGGGGAGAGGGAGGCTACACCTTC.

This clonotype has only a few counts. The chain combines TRBV18 with TRBJ2-7; 9 bases line up with TRBD1. The germline gives CDR1 KGHSH, CDR2 LQKENI. The CDR3 sequence is 18 residues long. The V segment lost 2 bases and the J segment 4 bases; nucleotides outside the gene matches: 15. The CDR3 nucleotides read TGTGCCAGCTCACCATTCGGCCCCACAACCGGACAGGGGTACGAGCAGTACTTC. This gives the protein CASSPFGPTTGQGYEQYF. Filled out from reference TRBV18 and TRBJ2-7, the complete variable domain reads NAGVMQNPRHLVRRRGQEARLRCSPMKGHSHVYWYRQLPEEGLKFMVYLQKENIIDESGMPKERFSAEFPKEGPSILRIQQVVRGDSAAYFCASSPFGPTTGQGYEQYFGPGTRLTVT.

The table lists this clonotype with many counts. The chain links TRBV6-2 or TRBV6-3 to TRBJ2-1; 16 bases agree with TRBD2. Germline V CDR1 and CDR2: MNHEY, SVGEGT. The CDR3 is made up of 19 amino acids. J was trimmed by 8 bases and V by 5 bases; bases with no gene match: 15. CDR3 residues: CASSGGLAGGLSLPHEQFF. The DNA of the CDR3 is TGTGCCAGCAGTGGGGGACTAGCGGGGGGGCTCTCATTGCCCCATGAGCAGTTCTTC.

Many counts were recorded for this clonotype. The chain combines TRBV12-3 or TRBV12-4 with TRBJ2-1; 7 bases are shared with TRBD2. The CDR3 has 16 residues. The V segment lost 8 bases and the J segment 2 bases; nucleotides outside the gene matches: 12. The DNA of the CDR3 is TGTGCCAGCGGACCCTCGGGGGGTGGTACCTACAATGAGCAGTTCTTC. Protein product: CASGPSGGGTYNEQFF.

The table lists this clonotype with many counts. The chain links TRBV12-3 or TRBV12-4 to TRBJ1-1, with a weak D call TRBD1 (5 bases). The CDR3 loop spans 13 amino acids. Trimming left V 7 bases short and J 5 bases short, with 14 bases between. The CDR3 DNA sequence: TGTGCCAGCACCCTAACCGGGGGAACTGAAGCTTTCTTT. As protein: CASTLTGGTEAFF.

The chain is built from TRBV6-1 and TRBJ2-3; 9 bases are shared with TRBD1. The CDR3 length is 15 residues. After removal of 7 bases from V and 3 bases from J, the junction contained 8 bases not matched to a gene. Germline values: CDR1 MNHNS, CDR2 SASEGT. CDR3 nucleotide sequence: TGTGCCAGCAAAATGGGACAGGGTTGGACAGATACGCAGTATTTT. Translating gives CASKMGQGWTDTQYF.

This clonotype has ten or more counts. J is TRBJ1-1 and V is TRBV14, with D perhaps matching TRBD1 (5 bases). V gave up 1 base and J gave up 2 bases, with 11 bases separating them. The CDR3 runs 15 residues. CDR1 and CDR2 from the germline V gene are SGHDN and FVKESK. CDR3 DNA: TGTGCCAGCAGCCAAGCCCCAGGGCCCAACACTGAAGCTTTCTTT. Protein product: CASSQAPGPNTEAFF. Full variable domain (rest looked up from reference TRBV14 and TRBJ1-1): EAGVTQFPSHSVIEKGQTVTLRCDPISGHDNLYWYRRVMGKEIKFLLHFVKESKQDESGMPNNRFLAERTGGTYSTLKVQPAELEDSGVYFCASSQAPGPNTEAFFGQGTRLTVV.

This clonotype was found many times. V is TRBV28 and J is TRBJ1-6, with D unclear. Germline CDR1 MDHEN, CDR2 SYDVKM. V lost 4 bases and J lost 4, with 14 bases in between. The CDR3 runs 16 residues. CDR3 amino acids: CASSSGAAIYNSPLHF. CDR3 bases: TGTGCCAGCAGTTCGGGAGCAGCAATTTATAATTCACCCCTCCACTTT.

At least ten counts were recorded for this clonotype. The chain recombines TRBV6-5 with TRBJ1-1; possibly TRBD1 for D (6 bases). Germline CDR1 MNHEY, CDR2 SVGAGI. Trimming removed 3 bases at V and 1 base at J, with 9 bases between. This CDR3 is 14 amino acids long. CDR3 nucleotide sequence: TGTGCCAGCAGTTATTCAGGGGAGAACACTGAAGCTTTCTTT. It codes for CASSYSGENTEAFF.